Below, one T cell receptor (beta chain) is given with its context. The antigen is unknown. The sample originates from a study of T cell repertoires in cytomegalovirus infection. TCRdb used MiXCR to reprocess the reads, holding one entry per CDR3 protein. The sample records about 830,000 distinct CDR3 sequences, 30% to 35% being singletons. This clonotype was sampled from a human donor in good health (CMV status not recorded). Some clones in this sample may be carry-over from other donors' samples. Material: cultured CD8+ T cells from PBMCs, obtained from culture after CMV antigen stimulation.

CDR3 nucleotide sequence: TGCAGCATAGGACGGGTGAACACCGGGGAGCTGTTTTTT. As protein: CSIGRVNTGELFF. The genes are TRBV29-1 and TRBJ2-2; no reliable D call. The CDR3 spans 13 residues. V dropped 8 bases and J dropped 1 base, with 11 bases sitting between them. Per germline, CDR1 SQVTM and CDR2 ANQGSEA.